These 21 T cell receptor beta chains came from one sample sequenced in a study of blood T cell repertoires in COVID-19. Clones were read by immunoSEQ multiplex PCR, and TCRdb kept only the in-frame ones, dropping some. The sample consists of about 190,000 clones, less than 90% of them appearing once. The specimen sequenced was peripheral blood. Receptors originate from a human donor in a cohort sampled during active COVID-19.

CDR3 coding DNA: TGTGCCTGGAGTCCGGGGCGGGCGAAGGGGGACGAGCAGTACTTC. It encodes CAWSPGRAKGDEQYF. This sequence joins TRBV30 and TRBJ2-7; D is perhaps TRBD1 (6 bases). The CDR3 has 15 amino acids. The germline CDR1 and CDR2 sequences are GTSNPN and SVGIG (reference sequence). The ends were cut back, 2 bases at V and 5 bases at J, with 19 bases in the middle.

The chain is built from TRBV5-4 and TRBJ1-2, with D perhaps matching TRBD1 (5 bases). Trimming removed 0 bases from V and 13 bases from J, with 13 bases in between. This CDR3 region has 12 residues. The germline V gene encodes CDR1 SGHNT and CDR2 YYREEE (reference sequence). DNA of the CDR3: TGTGCCAGCAGCTTGGGGCAAAGCAGGGCCACCTTC. As protein: CASSLGQSRATF.

The chain has TRBV18 and TRBJ2-2; 12 nucleotides agree with TRBD2. Looked up from germline, CDR1 is KGHSH and CDR2 is LQKENI. The length of the CDR3 is 18 residues. V gave up 1 base and J gave up 6 bases; unmatched junction bases: 9. This chain's CDR3 is CASSPQSPGLAGSGELFF. The CDR3 DNA reads as TGTGCCAGCTCACCACAAAGTCCGGGACTAGCGGGTTCCGGGGAGCTGTTTTTT.

The rearrangement links TRBV7-9 to TRBJ1-6, with TRBD1 identical over 7 bases. With 5 bases clipped from V and 8 bases from J, the junction kept 6 bases outside the gene matches. CDR1 is SEHNR and CDR2 is FQNEAQ in the germline V gene (reference sequence). The CDR3 totals 14 residues. This chain's CDR3 is CASSGDRSYSPLHF. CDR3 DNA: TGTGCCAGCAGCGGGGACAGAAGTTATTCACCCCTCCACTTT.

The chain joins TRBV25-1 to TRBJ2-1, with D unclear. The V gene's germline CDR1 is MGHDK and CDR2 SYGVNS. The CDR3 totals 12 residues. V lost 8 bases, J lost 15 bases, and 20 bases lay in between. CDR3 nucleotide sequence: TGTGCCAGCCAGCGCCACGCTGCGGCACGGTTCTTC. This codes for CASQRHAAARFF.

The V gene is TRBV10-2, the J gene TRBJ1-3; D is unclear. The V end lost 5 bases, the J end lost 4 bases, and 12 bases lay between the germline ends. This CDR3 spans 14 amino acids. The germline V gene has CDR1 WSHSY and CDR2 SAAADI. The CDR3: CASSLGLPGNTIYF. CDR3 nucleotides: TGCGCCAGCAGTCTCGGACTGCCCGGAAACACCATATATTTT.

V and J are TRBV30 and TRBJ1-2, with TRBD1 matching 9 bases. The ends lost 0 bases at V and 8 bases at J; junction bases unmatched: 7. This CDR3 spans 14 amino acids. The germline CDR1 and CDR2 sequences are GTSNPN and SVGIG (reference sequence). The CDR3 spells CAWSVYLDRGGYTF. CDR3 DNA sequence: TGTGCCTGGAGTGTATACTTGGACAGGGGCGGCTACACCTTC.

The rearrangement joins TRBV7-9 to TRBJ2-2; TRBD2 aligns across 11 bases. Germline assignment: CDR1 SEHNR and CDR2 FQNEAQ (reference sequence). The CDR3 covers 17 residues. V shed 5 bases, J shed 3 bases, and the junction held 8 bases outside the gene matches. CDR3 loop: CASSTGTSGTYTGELFF. The CDR3, as DNA: TGTGCCAGCAGCACCGGGACTAGCGGTACTTACACCGGGGAGCTGTTTTTT. Full variable domain (outside the CDR3, taken from reference TRBV7-9 and TRBJ2-2): DTGVSQNPRHKITKRGQNVTFRCDPISEHNRLYWYRQTLGQGPEFLTYFQNEAQLEKSRLLSDRFSAERPKGSFSTLEIQRTEQGDSAMYLCASSTGTSGTYTGELFFGEGSRLTVL.

This chain connects TRBV6-5 to TRBJ2-5, with 10 bases matching TRBD1. This CDR3 is built from 14 residues. Per germline, CDR1 MNHEY and CDR2 SVGAGI. With 5 bases clipped from V and 4 bases from J, the junction kept 4 bases outside the gene matches. The CDR3 sequence is CASSRQGAPETQYF. CDR3 in DNA: TGTGCCAGCAGTCGACAGGGGGCCCCAGAGACCCAGTACTTC.

J is TRBJ2-3 and V is TRBV10-3; TRBD1 is a possible D gene (6 bases). The CDR3 is 14 residues long. Trimming cost V 4 bases and J 5 bases, with 13 bases left between them. The V gene's germline CDR1 is ENHRY and CDR2 SYGVKD. Written as DNA, the CDR3 is TGTGCCATCAGTGCCCACATCAGGGGAGATACGCAGTATTTT. Encoded protein: CAISAHIRGDTQYF.

The CDR3 spells CASSQVSGSQQFF. The DNA of the CDR3 is TGCGCCAGCAGTCAAGTTAGCGGGAGTCAGCAGTTCTTC. The V gene is TRBV23-1, the J gene TRBJ2-1; 9 nucleotides line up with TRBD2. TRBV23-1 is assigned to the ORF class and has an uncertain function. The CDR3 consists of 13 residues. J lost 11 bases, V lost 2 bases, and 4 bases had no gene match.

The rearrangement links TRBV18 to TRBJ1-2; TRBD1 matches 10 bases. Germline lookup yields CDR1 KGHSH and CDR2 LQKENI. CDR3 length equals 16 residues. The J segment lost 3 bases and the V segment lost 6 bases, leaving 10 bases of the junction unmatched. CDR3 protein: CASSTSTGGAHYGYTF. The CDR3 DNA reads as TGTGCCAGCTCGACATCGACAGGGGGCGCGCACTATGGCTACACCTTC.

This chain connects TRBV4-2 to TRBJ2-3, with TRBD2 identical over 13 bases. The germline V gene encodes CDR1 LGHNA and CDR2 YNFKEQ. The CDR3 totals 18 residues. V was pared by 1 base and J by 0 bases, with 4 bases of the junction left unmatched. The CDR3 is CASSQVTSGGASTDTQYF. CDR3 nucleotides: TGTGCCAGCAGCCAAGTTACTAGCGGGGGGGCTAGCACAGATACGCAGTATTTT.

The V and J genes are TRBV5-1 and TRBJ2-5; D is perhaps TRBD1 (5 bases). There are 15 residues in the CDR3. Germline loops: CDR1 SGHRS, CDR2 YFSETQ. Trimming took 0 bases from V and 3 from J, leaving 12 bases between them. CDR3 loop: CASSLADPREETQYF. CDR3 DNA sequence: TGCGCCAGCAGCTTGGCGGACCCCAGGGAAGAGACCCAGTACTTC. Full variable domain (missing parts from reference TRBV5-1 and TRBJ2-5): KAGVTQTPRYLIKTRGQQVTLSCSPISGHRSVSWYQQTPGQGLQFLFEYFSETQRNKGNFPGRFSGRQFSNSRSEMNVSTLELGDSALYLCASSLADPREETQYFGPGTRLLVL.

This chain joins TRBV18 and TRBJ1-2, with 9 positions matching TRBD1. The CDR3 has 15 amino acids. After removal of 2 bases from V and 2 bases from J, the junction contained 3 bases not matched to a gene. Looked up from germline, CDR1 is KGHSH and CDR2 is LQKENI. CDR3 protein: CASSPSGTGNYGYTF. DNA of the CDR3: TGTGCCAGCTCACCATCCGGGACAGGGAACTATGGCTACACCTTC.

This chain connects TRBV6-5 to TRBJ2-7; D perhaps matches TRBD2 (5 bases). The ends were cut back, 7 bases at V and 0 bases at J, with 10 bases in the middle. Germline CDR1 is MNHEY and CDR2 is SVGAGI. This CDR3 is built from 13 residues. CDR3 nucleotide sequence: TGTGCCAGCATGCCCCGGGGCTCCTACGAGCAGTACTTC. Translated: CASMPRGSYEQYF.

The genes are TRBV7-8 and TRBJ2-2; D ambiguous. The CDR3 runs 15 residues. Germline V gives CDR1 SGHVS, CDR2 FQNEAQ. Deletions cut 5 bases from V and 5 bases from J, with 15 bases between. The CDR3 reads CASSNRLPLTGELFF. CDR3 DNA: TGTGCCAGCAGCAACCGACTCCCTTTAACCGGGGAGCTGTTTTTT.

The V and J genes are TRBV21-1 and TRBJ2-3; TRBD2 is the table's D call and was not checked against the DNA. TRBV21-1 is listed as a pseudogene. The CDR3 is 12 residues long. In DNA form, the CDR3 reads TGTGCCAGCAGCAAACGGGGGGGCCCGCAGTATTTT. It translates to CASSKRGGPQYF.

This clone was counted once. J is TRBJ1-5 and V is TRBV28; 8 positions agree with TRBD1. Per germline, CDR1 MDHEN and CDR2 SYDVKM. CDR3 length: 14 amino acids. Trimming removed 6 bases from V and 6 bases from J; junction bases left unmatched: 7. This CDR3 is CASRSDRVVQPQHF. The CDR3 bases are TGTGCCAGCAGATCGGACAGGGTGGTTCAGCCCCAGCATTTT.

This clone was observed once. V usage is TRBV11-2 and J usage is TRBJ2-1, with unresolved D. CDR3 length equals 14 residues. Germline CDR1 and CDR2: SGHAT and FQNNGV. The V gene lost 6 bases and the J gene lost 2 bases, with 11 bases spanning the gap. Here the CDR3 DNA reads TGTGCCAGCAGGCCAACTATGGCCTACAATGAGCAGTTCTTC. Amino acid sequence: CASRPTMAYNEQFF.

The chain has TRBV2 and TRBJ2-5; possibly TRBD2 for D (5 bases). CDR3 size: 14 residues. The V gene's germline CDR1 is SNHLY and CDR2 FYNNEI. Trimming pared 7 bases from V and 5 bases from J, leaving 17 bases between. The CDR3 region has the DNA TGTGCCAGCAAAGTGCGACTACCGCCGGAGACCCAGTACTTC. Amino acids: CASKVRLPPETQYF.